The clone carrying this TCR beta chain appeared a single time. Its antigen is unknown. Stable hyperthyroidism: no ophthalmopathy progression over 18 months of follow-up. It was uncontrolled infection, other autoimmune disease, pregnancy or lactation that excluded patients. Orbital computed tomography, thyroid ultrasound, serum thyroxine and TRAb, and clinical symptoms together informed the diagnoses. The data were obtained in a study of T cells in Graves' hyperthyroidism and ophthalmopathy. Whole-study findings and limits: Ophthalmopathy, as predicted by the model, came a median roughly 6.3 months after the prediction.

CDR3 size: 11 residues. The trim removed 4 bases at V and 9 bases at J, leaving 4 bases unmatched. The germline V gene has CDR1 SGHDT and CDR2 YYEEEE. Authors of the study amplified TCR beta CDR3 regions from RNA transcripts. When the TCR CDR3 underwent first-round RT-PCR, the HTBI primer set was used. Each CDR3 protein is one row after TCRdb ran MiXCR on the multiplex PCR reads. There are approximately 98,000 distinct CDR3 sequences in the sample; around 42% occur only once, and roughly a tenth lies in the top ten. The sequenced sample was peripheral blood or thyroid tissue (not recorded which). This TCR derives from a woman aged 25 to 39 with Graves' hyperthyroidism. The chain has TRBV5-6 and TRBJ2-7; 7 nucleotides line up with TRBD1. The CDR3 spells CASSLRTGQYF. CDR3 DNA sequence: TGTGCCAGCAGCCTACGGACAGGGCAGTACTTC.